This T cell receptor (beta chain) was profiled in a study of regulatory T cells in long-lasting Graves disease. At the level of the study: In persistent Graves' disease, antithyroid drugs had been taken for over 5 years and TSH receptor antibodies stayed positive.

Study-level results: Authors noted too few samples as a limitation.

Arm-PCR of CDR3 regions with iRepertoire HTBI primers generated TCR beta libraries. TCRdb re-derived calls from the multiplex PCR reads in MiXCR, one entry per CDR3 protein. The sample carries around 460,000 distinct CDR3 sequences, under 25% recorded once. The table lists this clonotype with a few counts. Its target is not known. A read error may account for a junction end that differs from germline. Time point defined: persistent/refractory GD, antithyroid drugs over 5 years with positive TRAb. The TCR library was prepared using RNA isolated from PBMCs. Xi'an, China, was home to the endocrinology department that provided patients. CDR3 length: 14 amino acids. Germline assignment: CDR1 SGHTA and CDR2 FQGNSA.

Sequenced material: peripheral blood mononuclear cells (PBMCs), taken when the disease was refractory, from a patient treated with antithyroid drugs. The origin of this receptor is a female donor with Graves disease. V and J are TRBV7-2 and TRBJ2-5; D unclear. As DNA, the CDR3 is TGTGCCAGCAGCTTAGGGATACCCCAAGGGACCCAGTACTTC. This gives the protein CASSLGIPQGTQYF.